These T cell receptor beta chains were read from a single sample in a study of control samples from healthy donors and cancer patients. Here immunoSEQ multiplex PCR was the method, and the copy in TCRdb shows in-frame clones only, minus some. The data contain 78,000 or so clones, roughly nine tenths of them seen just once; the ten biggest clones take up 4%. The sample comprised blood. The receptors originated from a woman aged 45-59 years in good health. Both conserved end residues are part of each CDR3. The D gene is left open where the match is weak. Clone size is shown for a subset of rows, as once, few, many or a class of expanded clone.

v_call,clone_size,d_call,j_call,cdr3_nt,cdr3_aa
TRBV27,NA,TRBD1,TRBJ2-1,TGTGCCAGCAGACTCGGACAGGGGATGAGGGATGAGCAGTTCTTC,CASRLGQGMRDEQFF
TRBV19,NA,TRBD1,TRBJ1-1,TGTGCCAGTAGTCCTCCGTGGGACAGAAAGAACACTGAAGCTTTCTTT,CASSPPWDRKNTEAFF
TRBV15,once,NA,TRBJ1-6,TGTGCCACCAGCAGAGGGAATTCACCCCTCCACTTT,CATSRGNSPLHF
TRBV4-1,NA,TRBD1,TRBJ1-2,TGCGCCAGCAGCCCTATAGGACAGGAAAACTATGGCTACACCTTC,CASSPIGQENYGYTF
TRBV2,once,TRBD1,TRBJ2-5,TGTGCCAGAACAGGGACAGCCCAAGAGACCCAGTACTTC,CARTGTAQETQYF
TRBV29-1,few,NA,TRBJ1-4,TGCAGCGTTGAAGGTGGAGGTGGGAATGAAAAACTGTTTTTT,CSVEGGGGNEKLFF
TRBV7-3,few,NA,TRBJ1-2,TGTGCCAGCAGCCCGGTTGGGTTGGCCGACTACACCTTC,CASSPVGLADYTF
TRBV18,NA,NA,TRBJ2-3,TGTGCCAGCTCACTGGGACCTGGCACAGATACGCAGTATTTT,CASSLGPGTDTQYF
TRBV3-1/TRBV3-2,NA,NA,TRBJ2-4,TGTGCCAGCAGCCAAGATCCCTGGGGCATTCAGTACTTC,CASSQDPWGIQYF
TRBV2,NA,NA,TRBJ1-2,TGTGCCAGCAGTGTGGGGCCTTACTATGGCTACACCTTC,CASSVGPYYGYTF
TRBV7-3,NA,NA,TRBJ1-2,TGTGCCAGCAGCTACCAAGCCGGGGCCTCACCGATCTTC,CASSYQAGASPIF
TRBV2,NA,NA,TRBJ2-2,TGTGCCAGCAGTGAAGGTGGGGGACACGGGGAGCTGTTTTTT,CASSEGGGHGELFF
TRBV9,NA,NA,TRBJ2-7,TGTGCCAGCAGCGTAGGGTCTACGGGGAGCGAGCAGTACTTC,CASSVGSTGSEQYF
TRBV6-5,once,TRBD2,TRBJ2-7,TGTGCCAGCAGTTACTCGAGAAGCGGGAGGGCCCACGAGCAGTACTTC,CASSYSRSGRAHEQYF
TRBV5-8,NA,NA,TRBJ2-2,TGTGCCAGCAGTATAGCGGCAAACACCGGGGAGCTGTTTTTT,CASSIAANTGELFF
TRBV19,NA,TRBD2,TRBJ2-3,TGTGCCAGTAGTATTAAGGCGGGAGCAGATACGCAGTATTTT,CASSIKAGADTQYF
TRBV27,NA,NA,TRBJ2-2,TGTGCCAGCAGTTTAGCGAACACCGGGGAGCTGTTTTTT,CASSLANTGELFF
TRBV5-4,NA,NA,TRBJ2-7,TGTGCCAGCAGCTTGGGGGTAGCGAGAGACGACTACGAGCAGTACTTC,CASSLGVARDDYEQYF
TRBV5-1,NA,NA,TRBJ1-4,TGCGCCAGCAGACCCCAGTGGGGCAATGAAAAACTGTTTTTT,CASRPQWGNEKLFF
TRBV19,NA,TRBD2,TRBJ2-1,TGTGCCAGTAGACAATCAAGCGGGAGCTCCTACAATGAGCAGTTCTTC,CASRQSSGSSYNEQFF
TRBV7-8,NA,NA,TRBJ2-3,TGTGCCAGCAGCTTAAGTCGGGAACCCACAGATACGCAGTATTTT,CASSLSREPTDTQYF
TRBV5-1,NA,NA,TRBJ1-2,TGCGCCAGCAGCCCCTCTGACAGGTACTATGGCTACACCTTC,CASSPSDRYYGYTF
TRBV11-2,NA,NA,TRBJ2-1,TGTGCCAGCAGCTTAGAGATGGGTGAGCAGTTCTTC,CASSLEMGEQFF
TRBV29-1,NA,NA,TRBJ1-2,TGCAGCGTTACGTCAGGGACCTATGGCTACACCTTC,CSVTSGTYGYTF
TRBV11-3,once,NA,TRBJ2-7,TGTGCCAGCAGCTACACCCTCTACGAGCAGTACTTC,CASSYTLYEQYF
TRBV7-8,NA,TRBD2,TRBJ2-1,TGTGCCAGCAGCTTAGGCCTAGCGGGAGTGGATGAGCAGTTCTTC,CASSLGLAGVDEQFF
TRBV30,NA,NA,TRBJ2-1,TGTGCCTGGAGTCAAGACTACGAAGAGCAGTTCTTC,CAWSQDYEEQFF
TRBV10-3,NA,NA,TRBJ2-1,TGTGCCATCCAAACTAAGGGGGGGGAGCAGTTCTTC,CAIQTKGGEQFF
TRBV9,NA,NA,TRBJ2-7,TGTGCCAGCAGCCCTGGGAGCTCCTACGAGCAGTACTTC,CASSPGSSYEQYF
TRBV19,NA,NA,TRBJ2-1,TGTGCCAGTAGTCGAACAGGAGGGAACAATGAGCAGTTCTTC,CASSRTGGNNEQFF
TRBV18,once,TRBD1,TRBJ2-7,TGTGCCAGCGCGGGGAGGACAGGGAGCTCCTACGAGCAGTACTTC,CASAGRTGSSYEQYF
TRBV25-1,few,NA,TRBJ1-2,TGTGCCAGCAGTGAAGGGGGCTATGGCTACACCTTC,CASSEGGYGYTF
TRBV9,once,NA,TRBJ1-6,TGTGCCAGCAGCGTTGGGGGGTCACCCCTCCACTTT,CASSVGGSPLHF
TRBV7-3,NA,TRBD2,TRBJ2-7,TGTGCCAGCAGCTTAGAGGCGGGAGGTACCCACGAGCAGTACTTC,CASSLEAGGTHEQYF
TRBV6-5,once,TRBD1,TRBJ2-1,TGTGCCAGCAGTTACTCGGGACAGGGTAGATACAATGAGCAGTTCTTC,CASSYSGQGRYNEQFF
TRBV6-5,NA,NA,TRBJ1-2,TGTGCCAGCACCAAGCGCCAGGGGAGTGGCTACACCTTC,CASTKRQGSGYTF
TRBV19,once,NA,TRBJ2-3,TGTGCCAGTAGTATGGGCCGCACAGATACGCAGTATTTT,CASSMGRTDTQYF
TRBV5-1,NA,TRBD2,TRBJ2-2,TGCGCCAGCAGCTTCCTTAGTAGTGGGCTAGCGGGAGCCGGGGAGCTGTTTTTT,CASSFLSSGLAGAGELFF
TRBV6-5,NA,NA,TRBJ2-2,TGTGCCAGCAGACGGGGCGGGGAGCTGTTTTTT,CASRRGGELFF
TRBV5-1,NA,NA,TRBJ1-1,TGCGCCAGCAGCTCACAGGAGAACACTGAAGCTTTCTTT,CASSSQENTEAFF
TRBV5-1,NA,TRBD1,TRBJ2-5,TGCGCCAGCAATTCACCGGACAGGGCAGAGACCCAGTACTTC,CASNSPDRAETQYF
TRBV28,NA,TRBD2,TRBJ2-4,TGTGCCAGCAGCGCAGCGGGAGGGGGAAACATTCAGTACTTC,CASSAAGGGNIQYF
TRBV18,NA,NA,TRBJ2-5,TGTGCCAGCTCGTCCAGCTCCGGTGTAGAGACCCAGTACTTC,CASSSSSGVETQYF
TRBV28,NA,NA,TRBJ2-2,TGTGCCAGCAGCGAAACGGCTCAGCTAACCGGGGAGCTGTTTTTT,CASSETAQLTGELFF
TRBV30,NA,NA,TRBJ1-6,TGTGCCTGGGAGGTAGGGGTAGGGTCACCCCTCCACTTT,CAWEVGVGSPLHF
TRBV9,NA,NA,TRBJ2-2,TGTGCCAGCAGCGTTAGGGGTGGGGGACAGAACACCGGGGAGCTGTTTTTT,CASSVRGGGQNTGELFF
TRBV19,NA,NA,TRBJ2-1,TGTGCCAGTAGTATAGCCGGGGGAGGCAGATTCAGGTACAATGAGCAGTTCTTC,CASSIAGGGRFRYNEQFF
TRBV4-2,NA,NA,TRBJ1-3,TGTGCCAGCAGCCGAGAACTGGAGAACACCATATATTTT,CASSRELENTIYF